This T cell receptor (beta chain) is from a study of identical twins. Template switching (which added a universal primer site) was used, and cDNA carried unique molecular identifiers. TCRdb reprocessed the 5' RACE reads via MiXCR and lists one record per CDR3 protein. The sample lists fewer than 650,000 distinct CDR3 sequences; roughly 7.1% were seen once. Study observations and caveats: Conclusions came from cross-sectional statistical analysis, not from following the same donors. Out-of-frame alpha sequences common to twins were enriched for low generation probability.

All of the donors were Caucasians in good health. This clonotype occurred many times. The target antigen is unknown. The data also belong to a second study, concerning yellow fever vaccine responses in identical twins.

The clonotype was recovered from a woman aged 18-29 years in good health. Material for sequencing was PBMCs.

The CDR3 loop is CASSLEARALTYNEQFF. The CDR3 DNA sequence: TGTGCCAGCAGCTTAGAGGCTCGGGCCCTAACCTACAATGAGCAGTTCTTC. This rearrangement joins TRBV7-8 to TRBJ2-1; D remains ambiguous. The CDR3 contains 17 residues. Trimming removed 1 base at V and 2 bases at J, with 15 bases between. Germline V CDR1 and CDR2: SGHVS, FQNEAQ.